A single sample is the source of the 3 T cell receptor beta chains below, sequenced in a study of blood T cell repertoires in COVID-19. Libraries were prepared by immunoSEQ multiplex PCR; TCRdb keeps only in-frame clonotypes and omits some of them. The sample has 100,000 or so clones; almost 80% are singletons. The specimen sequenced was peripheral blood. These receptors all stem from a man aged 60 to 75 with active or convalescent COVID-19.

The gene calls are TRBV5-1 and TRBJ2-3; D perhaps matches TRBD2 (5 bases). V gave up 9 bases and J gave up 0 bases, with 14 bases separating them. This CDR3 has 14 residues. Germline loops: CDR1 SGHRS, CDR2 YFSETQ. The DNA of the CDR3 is TGCGCCACAAAGCGGCGTTCTAGCACAGATACGCAGTATTTT. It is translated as CATKRRSSTDTQYF.

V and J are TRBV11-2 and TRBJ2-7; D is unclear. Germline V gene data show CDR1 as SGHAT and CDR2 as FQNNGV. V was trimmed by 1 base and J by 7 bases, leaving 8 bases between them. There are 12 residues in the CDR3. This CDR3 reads CASSLVAPEQYV. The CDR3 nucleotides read TGTGCCAGCAGCTTAGTAGCCCCAGAGCAGTACGTC.

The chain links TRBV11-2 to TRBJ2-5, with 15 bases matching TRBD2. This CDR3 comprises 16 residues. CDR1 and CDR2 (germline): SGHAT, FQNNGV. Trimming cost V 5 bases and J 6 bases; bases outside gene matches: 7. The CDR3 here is CASSPRTSGGGKTQYF. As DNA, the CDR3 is TGTGCCAGCAGCCCTCGGACTAGCGGGGGGGGGAAGACCCAGTACTTC. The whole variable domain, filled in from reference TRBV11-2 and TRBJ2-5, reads EAGVAQSPRYKIIEKRQSVAFWCNPISGHATLYWYQQILGQGPKLLIQFQNNGVVDDSQLPKDRFSAERLKGVDSTLKIQPAKLEDSAVYLCASSPRTSGGGKTQYFGPGTRLLVL.